Shown below are 20 T cell receptor beta chains from a single sample sequenced in a study of T cell clonality in common variable immunodeficiency. Using immunoSEQ multiplex PCR, the repertoire was profiled, and TCRdb retains in-frame clones only, with some absent. The sample includes approximately 35,000 clones, none of them occurring once. The antigens of these receptors remain unknown. Points from the study as a whole: Common variable immunodeficiency TCR beta sequences reportedly had fewer deletions and N-nucleotide insertions.

Sequenced: peripheral blood mononuclear cells. These receptor sequences come from a human donor with common variable immunodeficiency.

This clone was recorded at least ten times. The read halts 3 residues ahead of the CDR3 end, with the missing end drawn from the germline J gene. This chain joins TRBV7-3 and TRBJ1-2; possible D gene TRBD1, 6 bases. Deletions cut 1 base from V and 0 bases from J, with 15 bases between. The CDR3 loop spans 17 amino acids. Germline lookup yields CDR1 SGHTA and CDR2 FQGTGA. The sequenced CDR3 bases are TGTGCCAGCAGCTTAAACGCAGGGGCTCACACTAACTATGGC. Its translation: CASSLNAGAHTNYG. The full CDR3 sequence reads CASSLNAGAHTNYGYTF.

In its sample, this clone was seen a few times. The read finishes 3 residues shy of the CDR3 end, and the germline J gene is used to complete it. The V call is TRBV7-2, the J call TRBJ1-4; 9 nucleotides align to TRBD1. Germline lookup yields CDR1 SGHTA and CDR2 FQGNSA. The CDR3 spans 14 residues. The V gene end was trimmed by 6 bases and the J gene end by 8 bases; junction bases not matched to a gene: 7. This CDR3 is CASSPGTGQEKLFF. The sequenced CDR3 bases are TGTGCCAGCAGTCCCGGGACAGGGCAGGAAAAA.

This clone occurred a few times. Read coverage stops 3 residues before the CDR3 terminus; the germline J gene supplies the remainder. V gene TRBV6-1 combines with J gene TRBJ1-5; D gene uncertain. This CDR3 comprises 15 residues. Germline CDR1 and CDR2: MNHNS and SASEGT. The V and J ends lost 2 bases and 0 bases respectively, with 8 bases between them. CDR3 DNA (partial): TGTGCCAGCAGTGAAACTCCAGGTAGCAATCAGCCC. Protein product: CASSETPGSNQP. The whole CDR3 sequence reads CASSETPGSNQPQHF.

A remark on this clone: The read finishes 3 residues shy of the CDR3 end, and the germline J gene is used to complete it. The chain joins TRBV20-1 to TRBJ2-5; 7 bases map to TRBD1. This CDR3 comprises 14 residues. V was clipped by 1 base and J by 5 bases; unmatched bases: 7. The V gene's germline CDR1 is DFQATT and CDR2 SNEGSKA (reference sequence). This chain's CDR3 is CSARAMTGYETQYF. CDR3 DNA, as far as it was read: TGCAGTGCTAGAGCTATGACAGGGTACGAGACC.

This clone came up many times. The read comes to an end 3 residues before the CDR3 does, leaving the germline J gene to fill in the end. The genes are TRBV28 and TRBJ1-3, with D unresolved. CDR1 MDHEN and CDR2 SYDVKM come from the germline V gene. The CDR3 is 16 residues long. V lost 6 bases, J lost 4 bases, and 19 bases lay in between. The part of the CDR3 DNA that was read is TGTGCCAGCAGGACGGGGTCAGGCCTGACAGGAAACACC. Amino acid sequence: CASRTGSGLTGNT. The whole CDR3 sequence reads CASRTGSGLTGNTIYF.

As concerns this clone: The sequenced fragment ends 3 residues before the CDR3 boundary, so the rest is inferred from the germline J gene. J is TRBJ1-4 and V is TRBV7-9; 7 bases match TRBD1. Germline assignment: CDR1 SEHNR and CDR2 FQNEAQ (reference sequence). This CDR3 is 15 amino acids long. The V segment lost 8 bases and the J segment 3 bases; nucleotides outside the gene matches: 9. The chain's CDR3 is CASGRGGSANEKLFF. The part of the CDR3 DNA that was read is TGTGCCAGCGGACGAGGGGGCTCAGCTAATGAAAAA.

In this sample, this clone turned up many times. The DNA ends 3 residues before the CDR3 does, and the rest of the CDR3 is filled in from the germline J gene. This chain links TRBV4-1 with TRBJ2-2; 7 bases are a match to TRBD2. The V gene end was trimmed by 2 bases and the J gene end by 3 bases; junction bases not matched to a gene: 3. This CDR3 region has 15 residues. CDR1 is MGHRA and CDR2 is YSYEKL in the germline V gene. The CDR3 is CASSQSLAYTGELFF. The part of the CDR3 DNA that was read is TGCGCCAGCAGCCAATCACTAGCGTACACCGGGGAG.

This clone was recorded at least ten times. The read is 3 residues too short to cover the CDR3 end, so that end is filled in from the germline J gene. The chain has TRBV29-1 and TRBJ1-4; 8 bases are shared with TRBD1. The V and J ends lost 6 bases and 8 bases, in that order; junction bases with no gene match: 8. The CDR3 contains 13 residues. CDR1 is SQVTM and CDR2 is ANQGSEA in the germline V gene. Here the CDR3 reads CSVEDRVDEKLFF. Partial CDR3 DNA: TGCAGCGTCGAGGACAGGGTGGACGAAAAA.

The table lists this clone with many counts. Read data end 3 residues before the CDR3 end; the end is taken from the germline J gene. The V gene is TRBV10-3, the J gene TRBJ2-3; D ambiguous. This CDR3 region has 14 residues. V lost 2 bases, J lost 3 bases, and 9 bases lay in between. CDR1 is ENHRY and CDR2 is SYGVKD in the germline V gene. Incomplete CDR3 DNA: TGTGCCATCAGTGAGGCCAGAGGTACAGATACG. Its translation is CAISEARGTDT. From start to end, the CDR3 is CAISEARGTDTQYF.

This clone showed up many times. The read stops 3 residues short of the end of the CDR3; the missing end is completed from the germline J gene. This chain links TRBV6-2 or TRBV6-3 with TRBJ2-1; 10 bases match TRBD2. V was pared by 2 bases and J by 7 bases, with 8 bases of the junction left unmatched. Germline V lookup: CDR1 MNHEY, CDR2 SVGEGT. The length of the CDR3 is 16 residues. The CDR3 reads CASSYARLAGENEQFF. CDR3 DNA, as far as it was read: TGTGCCAGCAGTTACGCTCGGCTAGCGGGAGAAAATGAG.

In the case of this clone: Sequencing ends 3 residues short of the CDR3 end; the germline J gene provides the rest. The gene calls are TRBV7-9 and TRBJ1-1, with 8 bases that match TRBD1. CDR1 is SEHNR and CDR2 is FQNEAQ in the germline V gene (reference sequence). V was clipped by 3 bases and J by 6 bases; unmatched bases: 6. The CDR3 is made up of 14 amino acids. The CDR3 loop reads CASSLANRGAEAFF. The covered CDR3 bases are TGTGCCAGCAGCTTGGCCAACAGGGGGGCTGAA.

The table lists this clone with many counts. The CDR3 extends 3 residues past the end of the read, so its final part is completed from the germline J gene. The chain employs TRBV19 and TRBJ1-1; possible D gene TRBD1, 6 bases. The CDR3 runs 13 residues. The V end was cut by 5 bases, the J end by 3 bases, with 10 bases between. Germline CDR1 reads LNHDA; CDR2 reads SQIVND (reference sequence). The CDR3 loop is CASSQNRDTEAFF. The part of the CDR3 DNA that was read is TGTGCCAGTAGTCAGAACAGGGACACTGAA. The full variable domain, completed using reference TRBV19 and TRBJ1-1, is DGGITQSPKYLFRKEGQNVTLSCEQNLNHDAMYWYRQDPGQGLRLIYYSQIVNDFQKGDIAEGYSVSREKKESFPLTVTSAQKNPTAFYLCASSQNRDTEAFFGQGTRLTVV.

This clone was counted ten times or more. The sequenced fragment ends 3 residues before the CDR3 boundary, so the rest is inferred from the germline J gene. The chain joins TRBV7-3 to TRBJ1-1; TRBD1 is a possible D gene (5 bases). Trimming shortened V by 2 bases and J by 0 bases, and 10 bases separated the two germline ends. Looked up from germline, CDR1 is SGHTA and CDR2 is FQGTGA. This CDR3 spans 15 amino acids. Partial CDR3 DNA: TGTGCCAGCAGCTTACCGAGGGGTATGAACACTGAA. As protein: CASSLPRGMNTE. The CDR3 reads in full as CASSLPRGMNTEAFF.

This clone was detected a few times. The read ends 3 residues before the CDR3 terminus; that terminus is restored from the germline J gene. The V and J genes are TRBV25-1 and TRBJ2-7, with TRBD1 identical over 8 bases. After removal of 7 bases from V and 2 bases from J, the junction contained 1 base not matched to a gene. Germline lookup yields CDR1 MGHDK and CDR2 SYGVNS. The CDR3 is 12 amino acids. CDR3 DNA, as far as it was read: TGTGCCAGCAAACAGGGGGCCTACGAG. It codes for CASKQGAYE. Given in full, the CDR3 is CASKQGAYEQYF.

This clone has only a few counts. Given a far larger clone just one base away, this is likely a sequencing read error. The read finishes 3 residues shy of the CDR3 end, and the germline J gene is used to complete it. The V and J genes are TRBV5-5 and TRBJ1-2; no firm D call. Germline V lookup: CDR1 SGHKS, CDR2 YYEKEE (reference sequence). The CDR3 is 15 residues long. The sequenced CDR3 bases are TGTGCCAGCAGCTTGGACGGGGTGGGTTCGGGAGGC. As protein: CASSLDGVGSGG. The full CDR3 reads CASSLDGVGSGGYTF.

This clone has ten or more counts. The read terminates 3 residues ahead of where the CDR3 ends, so the germline J gene completes it. The V call is TRBV7-8, the J call TRBJ2-7, with D possibly matching TRBD2 (5 bases). Looked up from germline, CDR1 is SGHVS and CDR2 is FQNEAQ. V lost 1 base and J lost 3, with 7 bases in between. The CDR3 runs to 13 residues. This CDR3 reads CASSLDTSYEQYF. CDR3 DNA, as far as it was read: TGTGCCAGCAGCTTAGATACTAGCTACGAG.

Note on this clone: The read ends 3 residues before the CDR3 terminus; that terminus is restored from the germline J gene. The chain employs TRBV6-2 or TRBV6-3 and TRBJ2-5, with TRBD1 matching over 8 bases. The germline gives CDR1 MNHEY, CDR2 SVGEGT. V dropped 6 bases and J dropped 2; count of bases not matched to a gene: 8. The CDR3 runs to 15 residues. CDR3 DNA, as far as it was read: TGTGCCAGCAGGGAGCAAGGGACAGGACAAGAGACC. Amino acids: CASREQGTGQET. The whole CDR3 region reads CASREQGTGQETQYF.

In this sample, this clone turned up many times. The read comes to an end 3 residues before the CDR3 does, leaving the germline J gene to fill in the end. The chain joins TRBV7-9 to TRBJ2-7, with TRBD1 matching 7 bases. Germline CDR1 reads SEHNR; CDR2 reads FQNEAQ (reference sequence). With V trimmed by 3 bases and J by 4 bases, 9 bases remained unmatched. The CDR3 length is 15 residues. Here the CDR3 reads CASSLEDRRKYEQYF. The covered CDR3 bases are TGTGCCAGCAGCTTGGAGGACAGGAGGAAATACGAG.

This clone was picked up many times. The CDR3 here is CSARDLFNRGPGEQYF. The CDR3 DNA, read in part, is TGCAGTGCTAGAGATCTCTTTAACAGGGGGCCAGGCGAG. The chain is built from TRBV20-1 and TRBJ2-7, with 9 bases that match TRBD1. The read terminates 3 residues before the CDR3 end, so the remaining end is supplied by the germline J gene. The germline V gene encodes CDR1 DFQATT and CDR2 SNEGSKA (reference sequence). The CDR3 runs 16 residues. Losses at the gene ends were 0 bases for V and 6 bases for J; bases not matched to a gene: 12.

This clone was seen many times. The CDR3 end falls 3 residues outside the read, so it is completed with the germline J gene. The chain couples TRBV27 to TRBJ2-3; unclear D gene. From germline, CDR1 is MNHEY and CDR2 SMNVEV (reference sequence). V dropped 2 bases and J dropped 2 bases, with 5 bases sitting between them. CDR3 length: 13 residues. The CDR3 loop reads CASSLGPTDTQYF. The part of the CDR3 DNA that was read is TGTGCCAGCAGTTTAGGCCCCACAGATACG.